This T cell receptor (beta chain) was captured in a study of tumor-infiltrating lymphocytes in primary liver carcinoma. The study's findings and limits: CD8+ and CD4+ repertoires went uncompared, the samples being bulk unsorted.

This clonotype is medium-sized within its sample. Its antigen is unidentified. Total RNA (approximately 450 ng) served as template for TCR beta cDNA synthesis primed by a constant-region primer. For TCR beta, libraries were produced by three nested multiplex PCR rounds using slightly modified ARM-PCR. Each of the first two PCR rounds ran approximately 11 cycles with TRBV1-TRBV30 forward and C-beta reverse primers. One entry per CDR3 protein, called by TCRdb with MiXCR from the multiplex PCR reads. Seen here are fewer than 350,000 distinct CDR3 sequences, around three fifths observed once, and the top ten hold about 9.4%. Germline DNA was also extracted, while the blood RNA originated from unsorted whole blood. The CDR3 consists of 14 residues. CDR1 and CDR2 from the germline V gene are SGHAT and FQDESV (reference sequence). Trimming removed 5 bases from V and 12 bases from J; junction bases left unmatched: 8.

J is TRBJ2-1 and V is TRBV11-1, with 12 positions matching TRBD2. The sequenced sample was peripheral blood. This sequence was found in a man aged 40-49 years with primary liver carcinoma and hepatitis B virus infection. CDR3 sequence: CASSPRLAGALQFF. The CDR3 DNA reads TGTGCCAGCAGCCCGAGACTAGCGGGAGCGCTGCAGTTCTTC.